Listed below are T cell receptor beta chains from one sample, sequenced in a study of cytomegalovirus exposure and HLA in healthy donors. Clones were read by immunoSEQ multiplex PCR, and TCRdb kept only the in-frame ones, dropping some. Among fewer than 95,000 clones listed, roughly 94% were seen once. Sequencing was done on a sample of PBMCs. These receptors originate from a woman aged 18-29 years in good health and CMV-seronegative. CDR3s include the opening cysteine and the closing phenylalanine or tryptophan. Each record gives: J gene, clone size, D gene, V gene, CDR3 protein, CDR3 DNA. D genes are given only for firm matches. Clone size appears in some rows only: once, few, many, or a class for an expanded clone.

TRBJ1-2 | . | TRBD1 | TRBV27 | CASSLFMSKDRGLPKKGGYTF | TGTGCCAGCAGTTTATTCATGTCGAAGGACAGGGGGCTGCCTAAAAAAGGGGGCTACACCTTC
TRBJ2-2 | . | TRBD2 | TRBV27 | CASSFNLVAGGTGELFF | TGTGCCAGCAGTTTCAACTTAGTAGCGGGGGGGACCGGGGAGCTGTTTTTT
TRBJ2-7 | few | TRBD2 | TRBV5-4 | CASSPSGGRSYEQYF | TGTGCCAGCAGCCCTAGCGGGGGGCGCTCCTACGAGCAGTACTTC
TRBJ1-5 | . | . | TRBV28 | CASSPHDRVDQPQHF | TGTGCCAGCAGTCCACACGACAGAGTCGATCAGCCCCAGCATTTT
TRBJ2-1 | . | TRBD1 | TRBV14 | CASSLWDRGTDEQFF | TGTGCCAGCAGCCTGTGGGACAGGGGGACCGATGAGCAGTTCTTC
TRBJ2-1 | . | . | TRBV2 | CASSERQGGDEQFF | TGTGCCAGCAGTGAAAGGCAGGGTGGCGATGAGCAGTTCTTC
TRBJ1-2 | . | . | TRBV5-4 | CASSGGAGVLNGYTF | TGTGCCAGCAGCGGGGGGGCGGGGGTTCTAAATGGCTACACCTTC
TRBJ1-4 | . | . | TRBV9 | CASSARKVVDSNEKLFF | TGTGCCAGCAGCGCCAGAAAAGTTGTAGACAGCAATGAAAAACTGTTTTTT
TRBJ2-2 | once | . | TRBV5-6 | CASSSKPHANTGELFF | TGTGCCAGCAGCTCTAAGCCCCATGCGAACACCGGGGAGCTGTTTTTT
TRBJ2-1 | . | TRBD2 | TRBV19 | CASSIIPLLSSGGLSSYNEQFF | TGTGCCAGTAGTATCATACCTTTATTGTCTAGCGGGGGCCTAAGCTCCTACAATGAGCAGTTCTTC
TRBJ1-1 | . | TRBD1 | TRBV19 | CASSIDWTGEAFF | TGTGCCAGTAGTATAGATTGGACAGGGGAAGCTTTCTTT
TRBJ2-3 | . | TRBD2 | TRBV6-1 | CASESLAGGTDTQYF | TGTGCCAGCGAGAGCCTCGCGGGGGGCACAGATACGCAGTATTTT
TRBJ2-7 | . | . | TRBV6-5 | CASSLTGYEQYF | TGTGCCAGCAGTTTGACAGGCTACGAGCAGTACTTC
TRBJ1-3 | . | TRBD1 | TRBV18 | CASSPLTGDGNTIYF | TGTGCCAGCTCACCACTTACAGGGGATGGAAACACCATATATTTT
TRBJ1-1 | . | . | TRBV6-6 | CASSYPREAGEAFF | TGTGCCAGCAGTTACCCCCGGGAGGCGGGTGAAGCTTTCTTT
TRBJ2-1 | . | TRBD2 | TRBV5-1 | CASSLAPSGAVHEQFF | TGCGCCAGCAGCTTGGCGCCCAGCGGGGCGGTACATGAGCAGTTCTTC
TRBJ2-7 | . | TRBD1 | TRBV5-5 | CASSLVRGQAYEQYF | TGTGCCAGCAGCTTGGTGAGGGGGCAAGCCTACGAGCAGTACTTC
TRBJ2-7 | . | . | TRBV18 | CASSPRQYEQYF | TGTGCCAGCTCACCAAGACAGTACGAGCAGTACTTC
TRBJ1-5 | . | . | TRBV7-9 | CASSVLNQPQHF | TGTGCCAGCAGCGTCCTGAATCAGCCCCAGCATTTT
TRBJ2-3 | . | . | TRBV27 | CASSLSRRGPYTDTQYF | TGTGCCAGCAGTTTATCGAGGAGGGGTCCATACACAGATACGCAGTATTTT
TRBJ1-2 | . | TRBD1 | TRBV27 | CASSLFWRGQGAIYTF | TGTGCCAGCAGTTTATTTTGGCGGGGGCAGGGGGCCATTTACACCTTC
TRBJ1-2 | . | TRBD1 | TRBV12-5 | CASGPPRTGPTLNYGYTF | TGTGCTAGTGGTCCCCCCCGGACAGGGCCGACACTAAACTATGGCTACACCTTC
TRBJ2-2 | . | . | TRBV9 | CASSVAGTPRGGELFF | TGTGCCAGCAGCGTAGCCGGGACTCCCCGGGGCGGGGAGCTGTTTTTT
TRBJ2-6 | . | . | TRBV10-3 | CAISQTGFSSGANVLTF | TGTGCCATCAGCCAGACAGGCTTCTCCTCTGGGGCCAACGTCCTGACTTTC
TRBJ2-7 | . | . | TRBV30 | CAWSALGGVGEQYF | TGTGCCTGGAGTGCATTAGGGGGGGTAGGCGAGCAGTACTTC
TRBJ2-7 | . | . | TRBV9 | CASSARSGSYEQYF | TGTGCCAGCAGCGCCCGATCAGGATCCTACGAGCAGTACTTC
TRBJ1-4 | once | TRBD1 | TRBV4-2 | CASSQPPGGVREKLFF | TGTGCCAGCAGCCAACCTCCAGGGGGCGTAAGGGAAAAACTGTTTTTT
TRBJ1-1 | . | . | TRBV7-3 | CASSLQGMNTEAFF | TGTGCCAGCAGCTTACAGGGAATGAACACTGAAGCTTTCTTT
TRBJ2-6 | . | TRBD1 | TRBV28 | CASSLPQGVAGANVLTF | TGTGCCAGCAGTCTACCACAGGGGGTAGCTGGGGCCAACGTCCTGACTTTC
TRBJ2-3 | . | . | TRBV7-2 | CASSSRGSTDTQYF | TGTGCCAGCAGCTCCAGGGGTAGCACAGATACGCAGTATTTT
TRBJ1-5 | once | . | TRBV4-1 | CASRDIRGRDNQPQHF | TGCGCCAGCAGGGACATTAGAGGGAGGGACAATCAGCCCCAGCATTTT
TRBJ1-3 | . | TRBD1 | TRBV5-4 | CASSYDRGVGNTIYF | TGTGCCAGCAGTTATGACAGGGGTGTCGGAAACACCATATATTTT
TRBJ2-5 | . | . | TRBV29-1 | CSVEGLEGTQYF | TGCAGCGTTGAAGGACTAGAAGGGACCCAGTACTTC
TRBJ1-2 | . | TRBD1 | TRBV15 | CATSRDSLGTGGIGGYTF | TGTGCCACCAGCAGAGATAGCCTAGGGACAGGAGGTATAGGAGGCTACACCTTC
TRBJ1-3 | . | . | TRBV4-3 | CASSQGSLSSGNTIYF | TGCGCCAGCAGCCAAGGTTCCCTCAGTTCTGGAAACACCATATATTTT
TRBJ2-1 | . | . | TRBV6-5 | CASSGRNEQFF | TGTGCCAGCAGTGGGAGGAATGAGCAGTTCTTC
TRBJ2-1 | . | . | TRBV19 | CASKDWESYNEQFF | TGTGCCAGTAAAGACTGGGAGTCCTACAATGAGCAGTTCTTC
TRBJ1-5 | . | . | TRBV28 | CASRSGGWSNQPQHF | TGTGCCAGCAGATCCGGGGGATGGAGCAATCAGCCCCAGCATTTT
TRBJ2-1 | . | . | TRBV2 | CASSGDRTYNEQFF | TGTGCCAGCAGTGGCGACAGGACATACAATGAGCAGTTCTTC
TRBJ2-7 | . | TRBD2 | TRBV15 | CATSRVWEGYEQYF | TGTGCCACCAGCAGAGTCTGGGAGGGCTACGAGCAGTACTTC
TRBJ2-1 | . | TRBD2 | TRBV5-1 | CASSLGLAGNNEQFF | TGCGCCAGCAGCTTGGGACTAGCGGGGAACAATGAGCAGTTCTTC
TRBJ1-6 | . | TRBD1 | TRBV30 | CAWSQGTGRNNSPLHF | TGTGCCTGGAGTCAAGGGACAGGTCGTAATAATTCACCCCTCCACTTT
TRBJ2-1 | . | TRBD1 | TRBV4-1 | CASSHDGTGPYNEQFF | TGCGCCAGCAGCCATGACGGGACAGGCCCCTACAATGAGCAGTTCTTC
TRBJ1-1 | once | TRBD1 | TRBV19 | CASSKMRTGVTEAFF | TGTGCCAGTAGTAAAATGAGGACAGGGGTCACTGAAGCTTTCTTT
TRBJ2-2 | . | TRBD1 | TRBV28 | CASSSSGTGGGELFF | TGTGCCAGCAGTTCATCCGGGACAGGGGGCGGGGAGCTGTTTTTT
TRBJ2-3 | . | . | TRBV5-1 | CASSPPLGAGTDTQYF | TGCGCCAGCAGCCCCCCGTTGGGGGCAGGCACAGATACGCAGTATTTT
TRBJ1-2 | . | TRBD1 | TRBV5-4 | CASSSPQGAEGYTF | TGTGCCAGCAGCTCTCCTCAGGGGGCAGAGGGCTACACCTTC
TRBJ1-1 | . | . | TRBV2 | CASSVGAPNTEAFF | TGTGCCAGCAGTGTGGGGGCCCCGAACACTGAAGCTTTCTTT
TRBJ1-2 | . | . | TRBV18 | CASSPWNRVGGGYTF | TGTGCCAGCTCACCTTGGAACAGGGTTGGAGGCGGCTACACCTTC
TRBJ2-7 | . | TRBD2 | TRBV10-3 | CATKLAGGAYEQYF | TGTGCCACCAAACTAGCGGGTGGCGCGTACGAGCAGTACTTC
TRBJ1-1 | . | . | TRBV7-9 | CASSPVPRSNTEAFF | TGTGCCAGCAGCCCAGTCCCCAGGTCGAACACTGAAGCTTTCTTT
TRBJ2-7 | . | TRBD1 | TRBV7-2 | CASSLAGTAYEQYF | TGTGCCAGCAGCTTAGCCGGGACAGCCTACGAGCAGTACTTC
TRBJ1-2 | . | . | TRBV4-1 | CASSPLGWTQDGYTF | TGCGCCAGCAGCCCGTTGGGGTGGACTCAGGATGGCTACACCTTC